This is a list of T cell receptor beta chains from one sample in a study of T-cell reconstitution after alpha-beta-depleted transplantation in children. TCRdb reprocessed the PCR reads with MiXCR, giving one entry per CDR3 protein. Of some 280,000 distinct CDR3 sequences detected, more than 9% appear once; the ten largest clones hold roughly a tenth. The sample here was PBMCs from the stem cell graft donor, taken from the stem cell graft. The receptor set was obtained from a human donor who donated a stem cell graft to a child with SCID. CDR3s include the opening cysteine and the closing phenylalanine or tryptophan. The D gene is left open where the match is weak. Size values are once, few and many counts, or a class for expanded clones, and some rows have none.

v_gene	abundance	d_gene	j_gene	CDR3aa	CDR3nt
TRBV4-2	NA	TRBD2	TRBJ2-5	CASSQETSGGQETQYF	TGTGCCAGCAGCCAAGAGACTAGCGGGGGCCAAGAGACCCAGTACTTC
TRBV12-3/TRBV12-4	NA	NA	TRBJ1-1	CASSFQGRGTEAFF	TGTGCCAGCAGTTTCCAGGGAAGAGGGACTGAAGCTTTCTTT
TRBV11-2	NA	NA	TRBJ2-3	CASSLTGYSDTQYF	TGTGCCAGCAGCTTAACCGGGTATTCAGATACGCAGTATTTT
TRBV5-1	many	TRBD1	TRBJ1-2	CASSELQTGGYGYTF	TGCGCCAGCAGCGAGCTGCAGACAGGGGGGTATGGCTACACCTTC
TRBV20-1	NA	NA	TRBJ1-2	CSAPISTNYGYTF	TGCAGCGCACCGATATCTACTAACTATGGCTACACCTTC
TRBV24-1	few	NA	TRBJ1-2	CATSDGGPNGGYTF	TGTGCCACCAGTGACGGGGGCCCTAATGGTGGCTACACCTTC
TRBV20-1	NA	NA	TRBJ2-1	CSAREFRTGTLNNEQFF	TGCAGTGCTAGAGAATTTCGGACCGGGACTTTAAACAATGAGCAGTTCTTC
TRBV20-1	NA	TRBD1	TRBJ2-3	CSASYGQGRPSTDTQYF	TGCAGTGCTAGTTACGGACAGGGGAGGCCTAGCACAGATACGCAGTATTTT
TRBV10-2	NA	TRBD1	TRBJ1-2	CASRPGTGVLGYTF	TGCGCCAGCAGACCCGGGACAGGGGTGCTCGGCTACACCTTC
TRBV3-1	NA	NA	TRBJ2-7	CASSQVGGTSYEQYF	TGTGCCAGCAGCCAAGTTGGCGGGACCTCCTACGAGCAGTACTTC
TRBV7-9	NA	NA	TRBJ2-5	CASSQRDYQETQYF	TGTGCCAGCAGCCAACGGGACTACCAAGAGACCCAGTACTTC
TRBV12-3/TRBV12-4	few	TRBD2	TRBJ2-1	CASRYSGTGYNEQFF	TGTGCCAGCAGATATAGCGGGACGGGATACAATGAGCAGTTCTTC
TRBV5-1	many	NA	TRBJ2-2	CASSLEQIHTGELFF	TGCGCCAGCAGCTTGGAGCAGATCCACACCGGGGAGCTGTTTTTT
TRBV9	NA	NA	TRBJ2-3	CASSALIGSTDTQYF	TGTGCCAGCAGCGCCCTTATCGGTAGCACAGATACGCAGTATTTT
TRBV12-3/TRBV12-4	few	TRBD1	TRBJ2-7	CASRVTGASYEQYF	TGTGCCAGCAGGGTCACAGGGGCATCCTACGAGCAGTACTTC
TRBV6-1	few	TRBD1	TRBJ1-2	CASRDPGTGVSDGYTF	TGTGCCAGCAGAGATCCCGGGACAGGGGTGTCGGATGGCTACACCTTC
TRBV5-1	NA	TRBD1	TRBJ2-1	CASSAGTVTNEQFF	TGCGCCAGCAGTGCCGGGACAGTTACCAATGAGCAGTTCTTC
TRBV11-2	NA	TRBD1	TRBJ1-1	CASSLAGQGRGEAFF	TGTGCCAGCAGCTTAGCGGGACAGGGGCGGGGTGAAGCTTTCTTT
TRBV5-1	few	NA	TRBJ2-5	CASSLKPTKETQYF	TGCGCCAGCAGCTTGAAACCTACTAAAGAGACCCAGTACTTC
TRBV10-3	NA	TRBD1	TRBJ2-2	CAISPGQANTGELLF	TGTGCCATCAGCCCGGGACAGGCGAACACCGGGGAGCTGCTTTTT
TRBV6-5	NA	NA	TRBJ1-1	CASSWTGTEAFF	TGTGCCAGCAGTTGGACCGGCACTGAAGCTTTCTTT
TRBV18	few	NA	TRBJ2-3	CASSLEMSTDTQYF	TGTGCCAGCTCCCTAGAGATGAGCACAGATACGCAGTATTTT
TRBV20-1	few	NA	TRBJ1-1	CSARASRTNTEAFF	TGCAGTGCCAGGGCCAGCCGGACGAACACTGAAGCTTTCTTT
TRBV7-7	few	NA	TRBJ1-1	CASSLEKKPGLKNTEAFF	TGTGCCAGCAGCTTAGAGAAGAAACCGGGACTTAAGAACACTGAAGCTTTCTTT
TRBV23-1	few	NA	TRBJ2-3	CASSRARGIADTQYF	TGCGCCAGCAGTCGGGCCCGTGGTATCGCAGATACGCAGTATTTT
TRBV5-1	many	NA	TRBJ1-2	CASSLAPGVDYGYTF	TGCGCCAGCAGCTTGGCCCCAGGGGTGGACTATGGCTACACCTTC
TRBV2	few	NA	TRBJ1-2	CASSEERFDIGYTF	TGTGCCAGCAGTGAAGAGAGGTTCGATATTGGCTACACCTTC
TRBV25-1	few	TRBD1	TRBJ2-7	CASSGDRDAYEQYF	TGTGCCAGCAGTGGCGACAGGGATGCCTACGAGCAGTACTTC
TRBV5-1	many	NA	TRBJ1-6	CASSLAGTDSFHF	TGCGCCAGCAGCTTGGCCGGGACCGACTCGTTCCACTTT
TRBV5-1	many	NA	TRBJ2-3	CASSWGLTDTQYF	TGCGCCAGCAGCTGGGGCCTCACAGATACGCAGTATTTT
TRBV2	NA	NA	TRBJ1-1	CASSARRTEAFF	TGTGCCAGCAGCGCCCGAAGGACTGAAGCTTTCTTT
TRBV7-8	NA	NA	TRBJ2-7	CASINTRVPYEQYF	TGTGCCAGCATTAATACAAGGGTTCCCTACGAGCAGTACTTC
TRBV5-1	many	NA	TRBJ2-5	CASSFERGASETQYF	TGCGCCAGCAGCTTTGAACGGGGAGCCTCGGAGACCCAGTACTTC
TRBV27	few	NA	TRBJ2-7	CASSPQGYSYEQYF	TGTGCCAGCAGCCCCCAGGGTTATTCCTACGAGCAGTACTTC
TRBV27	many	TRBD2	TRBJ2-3	CASTTSGGVATQYF	TGTGCCAGCACCACTAGCGGGGGGGTCGCTACGCAGTATTTT
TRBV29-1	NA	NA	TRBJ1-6	CSVWEVGGSPLHF	TGCAGCGTTTGGGAGGTAGGGGGTTCACCCCTCCACTTT
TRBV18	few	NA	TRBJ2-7	CASSPLGSSYEQYF	TGTGCCAGCTCACCGTTGGGCAGCTCCTACGAGCAGTACTTC
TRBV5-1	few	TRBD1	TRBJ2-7	CASSLPGQGAGEQYF	TGCGCCAGCAGCTTACCGGGACAGGGGGCTGGCGAGCAGTACTTC
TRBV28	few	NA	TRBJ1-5	CASSAGTINNQPQHF	TGTGCCAGCAGTGCCGGGACAATTAACAATCAGCCCCAGCATTTT
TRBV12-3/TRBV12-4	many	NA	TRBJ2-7	CASSWVLYEQYF	TGTGCCAGCAGTTGGGTGCTCTACGAGCAGTACTTC
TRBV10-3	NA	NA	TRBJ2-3	CAISSEDTQYF	TGTGCCATCAGTTCGGAGGATACGCAGTATTTT
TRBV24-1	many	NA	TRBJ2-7	CATSDAREQYF	TGTGCCACCAGTGACGCGAGAGAGCAGTACTTC
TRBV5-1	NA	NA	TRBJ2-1	CASMQTYNEQFF	TGCGCCAGCATGCAAACTTACAATGAGCAGTTCTTC
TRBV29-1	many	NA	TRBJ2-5	CSVDPGGETQYF	TGCAGCGTTGACCCCGGGGGAGAGACCCAGTACTTC
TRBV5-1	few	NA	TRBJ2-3	CASRYRRTGREDTQYF	TGCGCCAGCAGGTACCGCCGGACAGGGCGGGAGGATACGCAGTATTTT
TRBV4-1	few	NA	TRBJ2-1	CASSQGDNEQFF	TGCGCCAGCAGCCAAGGCGACAATGAGCAGTTCTTC
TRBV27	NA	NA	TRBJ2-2	CASSLLSGGAGELFF	TGTGCCAGCAGTTTATTGTCAGGGGGGGCCGGGGAGCTGTTTTTT
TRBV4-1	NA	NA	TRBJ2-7	CASSQTGVNYEQYF	TGCGCCAGCAGCCAAACCGGGGTCAACTACGAGCAGTACTTC
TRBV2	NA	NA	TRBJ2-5	CASADQETQYF	TGTGCCAGCGCAGACCAAGAGACCCAGTACTTC
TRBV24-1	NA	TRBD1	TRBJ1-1	CATSDSVTVTGGLFVNTEAFF	TGTGCCACCAGTGATTCCGTTACGGTGACAGGGGGTTTGTTTGTGAACACTGAAGCTTTCTTT
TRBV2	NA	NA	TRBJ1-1	CVSSVGPGKAFF	TGTGTCAGCAGCGTCGGACCTGGGAAAGCTTTCTTT
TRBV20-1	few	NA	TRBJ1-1	CSALQGVEAFF	TGCAGTGCTCTACAGGGTGTTGAAGCTTTCTTT
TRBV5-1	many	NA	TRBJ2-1	CASSFPPGSSYNEQFF	TGCGCCAGCAGCTTCCCCCCAGGCAGCTCCTACAATGAGCAGTTCTTC
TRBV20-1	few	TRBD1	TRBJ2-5	CSAGRDRGTETQYF	TGCAGTGCTGGGCGGGACAGGGGTACGGAGACCCAGTACTTC
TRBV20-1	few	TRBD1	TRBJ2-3	CSAIGQGAVTDTQYF	TGCAGTGCTATCGGACAGGGGGCGGTCACAGATACGCAGTATTTT
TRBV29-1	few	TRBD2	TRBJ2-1	CSGRGAYNEQFF	TGCAGCGGGCGGGGGGCCTACAATGAGCAGTTCTTC
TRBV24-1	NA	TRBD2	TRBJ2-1	CATSESGGEEFEQFF	TGTGCCACCAGTGAAAGCGGGGGGGAGGAGTTTGAGCAGTTCTTC
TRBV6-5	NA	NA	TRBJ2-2	CASSSRRASPTGELFF	TGTGCCAGCAGTTCTCGGAGGGCATCTCCCACCGGGGAGCTGTTTTTT
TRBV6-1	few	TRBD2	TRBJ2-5	CASTPSAGGPQYF	TGTGCCAGCACCCCATCAGCGGGGGGCCCCCAGTACTTC